The T cell receptor (beta chain) described here comes from a study of control samples from healthy donors and cancer patients. V was shortened by 2 bases and J by 2 bases, with 11 bases between the two germline ends. Germline assignment: CDR1 SGDLS and CDR2 YYNGEE. The CDR3 consists of 15 residues. Sequencing was performed with immunoSEQ multiplex PCR; in TCRdb, only in-frame clones are kept and a portion is missing. In the table there are some 130,000 clones, about nine tenths of which are singletons. The V and J genes are TRBV9 and TRBJ1-3; a weak D match, TRBD1 (6 bases). Material: blood. The source is a man younger than 35 in good health. CDR3 in DNA: TGTGCCAGCAGCGTCACAGGGAAGACTGGAAACACCATATATTTT. Translating it yields CASSVTGKTGNTIYF. The entire variable domain, with the rest obtained from reference TRBV9 and TRBJ1-3, is as follows: DSGVTQTPKHLITATGQRVTLRCSPRSGDLSVYWYQQSLDQGLQFLIQYYNGEERAKGNILERFSAQQFPDLHSELNLSSLELGDSALYFCASSVTGKTGNTIYFGEGSWLTVV.